This is a list of T cell receptor beta chains from one sample in a study of human T cells and chemical hapten exposure. A single record per CDR3 protein comes from TCRdb applying MiXCR to the RACE reads. Among some 91,000 distinct CDR3 sequences listed, under 15% were seen once. Material: whole blood, obtained in connection with sensitization to the hapten diphenylcyclopropenone (DPC). The receptors were gathered from a middle-aged woman with alopecia areata. Some clones in this sample may be carry-over from other donors' samples. CDR3s leave out the opening cysteine and the closing phenylalanine or tryptophan. The order of the fields is clone size, V gene, CDR3 protein. Clone size, where shown, is once, few, many, or a class for clones that have expanded.

size: few; V: TRBV6-2/TRBV6-3; CDR3: ASQPSGSTDTQY
size: few; V: TRBV20-1; CDR3: SARGLAGSYEQY
size: .; V: TRBV29-1; CDR3: SVQYSGANVLT
size: .; V: TRBV12-3/TRBV12-4; CDR3: ASTRVIGRNTIY
size: many; V: TRBV6-5; CDR3: ASSIRGSNYGYT
size: .; V: TRBV29-1; CDR3: SVGQGGSGANVLT
size: many; V: TRBV27; CDR3: ASSLRQGDYEQY
size: many; V: TRBV4-1; CDR3: ASSHPSGDGNIQY
size: .; V: TRBV20-1; CDR3: SASPEAYEQY
size: many; V: TRBV7-9; CDR3: ASSPGADRYNSPLH
size: .; V: TRBV7-2; CDR3: ASSSRTGHYEQY
size: many; V: TRBV4-2; CDR3: ASSQERQGPYGYT
size: once; V: TRBV27; CDR3: ASRAGTHSYNEQF
size: few; V: TRBV2; CDR3: ASRGVRDEQY
size: many; V: TRBV7-9; CDR3: ASSQTVPGGRNEQF
size: many; V: TRBV4-3; CDR3: ASSQEYQRTSGAYEQY
size: .; V: TRBV9; CDR3: ASSVGQEYGYT
size: .; V: TRBV3-1; CDR3: ASSQRNGGNTIY
size: few; V: TRBV28; CDR3: ASSFPISGSWKETQY
size: many; V: TRBV7-9; CDR3: ASSQGGRVDNEQF
size: .; V: TRBV20-1; CDR3: SASSQDSGTANQPQH
size: .; V: TRBV5-1; CDR3: ASSSLGTGDTEAF
size: few; V: TRBV6-2/TRBV6-3; CDR3: ASSYEGRRLNTEAF
size: few; V: TRBV4-3; CDR3: ASSQDSSETQY
size: .; V: TRBV5-5; CDR3: ASSLAGGDYEQY
size: few; V: TRBV7-2; CDR3: ASSSGKGLSTDTQY
size: .; V: TRBV29-1; CDR3: SVSGTLFGANVLT
size: few; V: TRBV29-1; CDR3: SVGSGGRAGNEQY
size: .; V: TRBV5-4; CDR3: AGKVEGSGNTIY
size: few; V: TRBV7-8; CDR3: ASSSHVRSYNEQF
size: few; V: TRBV29-1; CDR3: RVRALDNYGYT
size: .; V: TRBV3-1; CDR3: ASSQVAQY
size: many; V: TRBV29-1; CDR3: SVVSENETQY
size: .; V: TRBV7-8; CDR3: ASRGGSEETQY
size: few; V: TRBV7-7; CDR3: ASSRSTSVGETQY
size: .; V: TRBV4-2; CDR3: ASSQRGSGNTEAF
size: few; V: TRBV27; CDR3: ASSARGRQPQH
size: many; V: TRBV6-2/TRBV6-3; CDR3: ASSRGRVSYNEQF
size: .; V: TRBV29-1; CDR3: SVGTGLEQETQY
size: .; V: TRBV10-3; CDR3: AIRDRDTEAF
size: .; V: TRBV5-6; CDR3: ASSHRTSGPRETQY
size: .; V: TRBV18; CDR3: ASSPQKTVNIPY
size: few; V: TRBV5-4; CDR3: ASSPGASGSAGELF